The 4 T cell receptor beta chains in this list originate from one sample, sequenced in a study of T cell responses to AZD1222 COVID-19 vaccine. Here immunoSEQ multiplex PCR was the method, and the copy in TCRdb shows in-frame clones only, minus some. The sample contains 150,000 to 200,000 clones, around 94% of which appear only once. This material consisted of peripheral blood, taken on day 0 of AZD1222 vaccination. The receptor set was obtained from an adult in good health.

V gene TRBV2 combines with J gene TRBJ1-5; D call uncertain. V shed 3 bases and J shed 0 bases, with 6 bases lying between them. Germline V lookup: CDR1 SNHLY, CDR2 FYNNEI. The CDR3 is made up of 14 amino acids. The DNA of the CDR3 is TGTGCCAGCAGTGACTTTCTTAGCAATCAGCCCCAGCATTTT. Translated: CASSDFLSNQPQHF.

The rearrangement joins TRBV5-1 to TRBJ2-2; D is unclear. Germline V lookup: CDR1 SGHRS, CDR2 YFSETQ. V was shortened by 0 bases and J by 2 bases, with 8 bases between the two germline ends. The CDR3 is 15 amino acids. CDR3 sequence reads: CASSLGTHNTGELFF. In nucleotides, the CDR3 is TGCGCCAGCAGCTTGGGTACCCATAACACCGGGGAGCTGTTTTTT.

The V call is TRBV24-1, the J call TRBJ2-3, with D possibly being TRBD1 (5 bases). Germline-derived CDR1 and CDR2 are KGHDR and SFDVKD. The CDR3 is 17 residues long. V was trimmed by 2 bases and J by 0 bases, leaving 14 bases between them. The CDR3, as DNA: TGTGCCACCAGTGATTCACCACAGGTCTCTAGCACAGATACGCAGTATTTT. Encoded protein: CATSDSPQVSSTDTQYF.

This clone was recorded only once. V is TRBV19 and J is TRBJ2-1; TRBD2 matches at 13 bases. There are 16 residues in the CDR3. CDR1 LNHDA and CDR2 SQIVND come from the germline V gene (reference sequence). Trimming took 0 bases from V and 7 from J; bases not matched to a gene: 3. In DNA, the CDR3 is TGTGCCAGTAGTATAGATGGACTAGCGGGAGAGAATGAGCAGTTCTTC. Translation: CASSIDGLAGENEQFF.